This T cell receptor (beta chain) was captured by sequencing in a study of cytomegalovirus exposure and HLA in healthy donors. Study summary: Drawn from HLA-typed donors, about 85 million unique TCRs were held in an early data release. General study points: In a later analysis, HLA-C alleles had the fewest associated TCRs, DRB1 alleles the most. Follow-up analysis later connected one missense variant in DCLRE1C with trimming of TCR beta V- and J-genes.

The PCR made use of 60 Vbeta and 13 Jbeta primers. Clones were read by immunoSEQ multiplex PCR, and TCRdb kept only the in-frame ones, dropping some. The table includes about 130,000 clones, 72% detected once. Comments on this clone: Antigen unknown.

The CDR3 has 17 residues. Sequenced material: PBMCs. This receptor was taken from a young man in good health and CMV-seronegative. The gene calls are TRBV21-1 and TRBJ2-1; the table's D gene call, TRBD2, was not cross checked with the DNA. TRBV21-1 constitutes a pseudogene. This CDR3 is CASSKDSRGSSYNEQFF. The DNA of the CDR3 is TGTGCCAGCAGCAAAGATAGTCGCGGGAGCTCCTACAATGAGCAGTTCTTC.